This T cell receptor (beta chain) was sequenced in a study of cytomegalovirus exposure and HLA in healthy donors. Vbeta (60) and Jbeta (13) primers were used in the PCR. Sequenced by immunoSEQ multiplex PCR; TCRdb stores in-frame clones only, minus some. In total, the table holds approximately 150,000 clones. CDR1 and CDR2 from the germline V gene are GTSNPN and SVGIG (reference sequence). Trimming shortened V by 1 base and J by 5 bases, and 9 bases separated the two germline ends. This CDR3 has 13 residues. The sample was PBMCs. This chain joins TRBV30 and TRBJ2-1; no reliable D call. The receptor's source is a woman in her late teens or twenties in good health and CMV-seronegative. DNA of the CDR3: TGTGCCTGGAGTGAAACGAGGCACAATGAGCAGTTCTTC. Translated, it gives CAWSETRHNEQFF. Full variable domain (outside the CDR3, taken from reference TRBV30 and TRBJ2-1): SQTIHQWPATLVQPVGSPLSLECTVEGTSNPNLYWYRQAAGRGLQLLFYSVGIGQISSEVPQNLSASRPQDRQFILSSKKLLLSDSGFYLCAWSETRHNEQFFGPGTRLTVL.